Shown below are 20 T cell receptor beta chains from a single sample sequenced in a study of T cells expressing NK-cell markers. TCRdb reprocessed the 5' RACE reads and stores each CDR3 protein as one record, lacking DNA. This table lists 160,000 or so distinct CDR3 sequences. Sequenced: blood T cells: a sorted CD56 or NKG2C T cell subset, CD4+ or CD8+ T cells, or bulk PBMC T cells (not recorded which). The receptors come from a woman between 18 and 70 years old in good health.

The V and J genes are TRBV20-1 and TRBJ2-5; absent DNA, TCRdb's TRBD1 call cannot be checked. CDR1 DFQATT and CDR2 SNEGSKA come from the germline V gene (reference sequence). The CDR3 runs to 16 residues. The CDR3 loop reads CSARDGARASGETQYF.

This chain joins TRBV5-1 and TRBJ1-1; absent DNA, TCRdb's TRBD1 call cannot be checked. In germline, CDR1 is SGHRS, CDR2 YFSETQ. The CDR3 extends over 14 amino acids. The CDR3 sequence: CASSLTGGGTEAFF.

V and J are TRBV3-1 and TRBJ1-2. Germline CDR1 and CDR2: LGHDT and YNNKEL (reference sequence). This CDR3 spans 14 amino acids. The CDR3: CASSQDGEYYGYTF.

V usage is TRBV13 and J usage is TRBJ1-4; TCRdb reports TRBD1, a call that lacks DNA to check it against. Germline CDR1 PRHDT, CDR2 FYEKMQ (reference sequence). This CDR3 is 15 amino acids long. The CDR3 protein is CASSATTASNEKLFF.

The chain recombines TRBV12-3 or TRBV12-4 with TRBJ2-1; TCRdb proposes TRBD1, but this gene call is untestable without DNA. The CDR3 is 14 residues long. CDR3 loop: CASSSTGQYNEQFF.

V is TRBV6-5 and J is TRBJ1-4; with no DNA, the TCRdb D assignment of TRBD1 cannot be verified. This CDR3 contains 14 residues. Germline lookup yields CDR1 MNHEY and CDR2 SVGAGI. The CDR3 here is CASSSGRGSEKLFF.

This chain uses TRBV4-2 with TRBJ2-1; TCRdb's D call, TRBD2, is unchecked because there is no DNA. The CDR3 runs to 16 residues. The germline CDR1 and CDR2 sequences are LGHNA and YNFKEQ. CDR3 loop: CASSHETSGGYNEQFF.

The V call is TRBV5-1, the J call TRBJ1-1; TCRdb lists TRBD1, though no DNA is available to test this call. This CDR3 has 14 residues. Germline V gene lookup returns CDR1 SGHRS and CDR2 YFSETQ. This chain's CDR3 is CASSADRMNTEAFF.

The chain combines TRBV5-1 with TRBJ2-7; the D call of TRBD1 rests on TCRdb alone, since no DNA is present to check it. From germline, CDR1 is SGHRS and CDR2 YFSETQ. The CDR3 is made up of 16 amino acids. CDR3 sequence: CASSRGQPQISYEQYF.

The chain is built from TRBV10-3 and TRBJ2-1; the TCRdb call, TRBD2, lacks DNA for checking. Germline V gene data show CDR1 as ENHRY and CDR2 as SYGVKD. There are 14 residues in the CDR3. The CDR3 spells CAISGGGYGNEQFF.

The chain joins TRBV6-5 to TRBJ2-3; TCRdb indicates TRBD1, and absent DNA this call remains unverified. Germline loops: CDR1 MNHEY, CDR2 SVGAGI. The CDR3 runs 18 residues. CDR3: CASSLYPTGLYRTDTQYF.

The chain joins TRBV7-9 to TRBJ2-1; TCRdb names TRBD1, which stays unverified in the absence of DNA. This CDR3 is built from 13 residues. The germline V gene has CDR1 SEHNR and CDR2 FQNEAQ (reference sequence). The CDR3 sequence: CASSLSGADEQFF.

The chain joins TRBV20-1 to TRBJ2-3. Germline CDR1 is DFQATT and CDR2 is SNEGSKA (reference sequence). The CDR3 has 14 amino acids. This CDR3 reads CSARLTRRTDTQYF.

The J gene is TRBJ2-1, the V gene TRBV4-2. Germline V gene lookup returns CDR1 LGHNA and CDR2 YNFKEQ. The CDR3 is made up of 14 amino acids. The chain's CDR3 is CASSHGTLVNEQFF.

The rearrangement joins TRBV5-1 to TRBJ2-2; checking the TCRdb D call of TRBD1 is not possible without DNA. Germline V CDR1 and CDR2: SGHRS, YFSETQ. The CDR3 has 17 residues. This CDR3 is CASSLDPGQRNTGELFF.

The chain uses TRBV29-1 and TRBJ2-1; TCRdb reports TRBD2, a call that lacks DNA to check it against. CDR1 is SQVTM and CDR2 is ANQGSEA in the germline V gene. This CDR3 comprises 16 residues. This chain's CDR3 is CSVEDGRGGAYNEQFF.

The chain carries TRBV5-1 and TRBJ1-6; TCRdb's assignment of TRBD1 cannot be checked, as there is no DNA. The germline V gene encodes CDR1 SGHRS and CDR2 YFSETQ. The CDR3 spans 15 residues. CDR3 sequence: CASSLTGSRDSPLHF.

This chain links TRBV12-3 or TRBV12-4 with TRBJ2-5; the TRBD1 assignment by TCRdb is unverifiable without DNA. CDR3 size: 13 residues. Here the CDR3 reads CASSRDYRETQYF.

The rearrangement joins TRBV27 to TRBJ2-7; checking the TCRdb D call of TRBD2 is not possible without DNA. The CDR3 extends over 15 amino acids. The germline V gene has CDR1 MNHEY and CDR2 SMNVEV (reference sequence). CDR3 region: CASSGRGSGRVEQYF.

CDR3 in amino acids: CSTLGRETQYF. This rearrangement joins TRBV29-1 to TRBJ2-5; checking the TCRdb D call of TRBD2 is not possible without DNA. Germline CDR1 and CDR2: SQVTM and ANQGSEA. The CDR3 has 11 amino acids. The full variable domain, its missing parts supplied by reference TRBV29-1 and TRBJ2-5, is SAVISQKPSRDICQRGTSLTIQCQVDSQVTMMFWYRQQPGQSLTLIATANQGSEATYESGFVIDKFPISRPNLTFSTLTVSNMSPEDSSIYLCSTLGRETQYFGPGTRLLVL.